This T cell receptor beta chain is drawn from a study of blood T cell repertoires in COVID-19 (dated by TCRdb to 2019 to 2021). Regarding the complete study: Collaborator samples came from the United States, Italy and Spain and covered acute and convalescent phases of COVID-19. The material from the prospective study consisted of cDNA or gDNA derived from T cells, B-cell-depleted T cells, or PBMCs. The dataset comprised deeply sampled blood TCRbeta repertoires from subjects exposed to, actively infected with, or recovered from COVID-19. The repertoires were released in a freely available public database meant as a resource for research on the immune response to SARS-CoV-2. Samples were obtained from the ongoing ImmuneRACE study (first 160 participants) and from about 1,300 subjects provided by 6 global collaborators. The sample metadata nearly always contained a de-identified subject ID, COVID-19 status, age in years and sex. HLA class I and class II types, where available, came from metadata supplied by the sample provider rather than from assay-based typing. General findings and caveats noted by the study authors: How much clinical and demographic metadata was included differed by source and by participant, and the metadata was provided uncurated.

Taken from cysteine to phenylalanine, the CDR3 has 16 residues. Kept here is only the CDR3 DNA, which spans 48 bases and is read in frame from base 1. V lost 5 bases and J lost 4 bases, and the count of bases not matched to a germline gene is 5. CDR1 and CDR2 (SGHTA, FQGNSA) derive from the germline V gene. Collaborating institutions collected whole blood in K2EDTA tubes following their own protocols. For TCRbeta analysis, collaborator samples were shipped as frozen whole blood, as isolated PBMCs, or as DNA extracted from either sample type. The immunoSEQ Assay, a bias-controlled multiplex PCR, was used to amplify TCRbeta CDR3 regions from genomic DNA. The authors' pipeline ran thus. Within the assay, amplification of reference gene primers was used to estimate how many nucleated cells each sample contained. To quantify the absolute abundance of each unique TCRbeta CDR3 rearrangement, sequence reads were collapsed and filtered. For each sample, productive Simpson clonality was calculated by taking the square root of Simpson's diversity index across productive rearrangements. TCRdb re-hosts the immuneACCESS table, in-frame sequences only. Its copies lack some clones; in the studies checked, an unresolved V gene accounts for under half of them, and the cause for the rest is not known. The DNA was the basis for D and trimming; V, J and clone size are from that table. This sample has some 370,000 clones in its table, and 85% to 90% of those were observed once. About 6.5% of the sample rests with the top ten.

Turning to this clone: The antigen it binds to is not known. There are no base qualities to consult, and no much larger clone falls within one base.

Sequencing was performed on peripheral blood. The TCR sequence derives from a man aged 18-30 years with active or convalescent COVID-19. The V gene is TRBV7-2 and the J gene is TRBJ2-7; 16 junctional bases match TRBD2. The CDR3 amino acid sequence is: CASSPGLAGGGYEQYF. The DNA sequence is TGTGCCAGCAGCCCGGGACTAGCGGGAGGGGGGTACGAGCAGTACTTC.